These T cell receptor beta chains were read from a single sample in a study of blood T cell repertoires in COVID-19. Profiled with immunoSEQ multiplex PCR; TCRdb holds only in-frame clones, not every one. In the table there are around 94,000 clones, more than 90% of which are singletons. Sequenced sample: peripheral blood. The source is a man younger than 35 with acute or convalescent COVID-19. The CDR3 runs from the conserved cysteine through the conserved F or W. The D gene is left open where the match is weak. Where a row states a size, it is once, few, many or the class of an expanded clone; other rows omit it.

. TRBJ1-1 TRBV6-5 . TGTGCCAGCAGTTACTCGATCGGGGAAAACACTGAAGCTTTCTTT CASSYSIGENTEAFF
. TRBJ1-1 TRBV2 . TGTGCCAGCAGTGAAAGATCCTTGGAGGTGAGTAGCGCTGAAGCTTTCTTT CASSERSLEVSSAEAFF
once TRBJ2-3 TRBV29-1 TRBD1 TGCAGCGTGATGGGACAGGCCACAGATACGCAGTATTTT CSVMGQATDTQYF
. TRBJ2-1 TRBV25-1 TRBD1 TGTGCCAGCAGTGCGACAGGGGGGATACGCAATGAGCAGTTCTTC CASSATGGIRNEQFF
few TRBJ1-2 TRBV6-5 . TGTGCCAGCAGTTACGGTTACGGGGTTCTGAACTATGGCTACACCTTC CASSYGYGVLNYGYTF
. TRBJ1-2 TRBV2 . TGTGCCAGCAGTATAGACACGGCCTATGGCTACACCTTC CASSIDTAYGYTF
once TRBJ2-1 TRBV18 TRBD2 TGTGCCAGCTCACCAAGGACTAGCGGGAGGGAGGGTTCGGTCAATGAGCAGTTCTTC CASSPRTSGREGSVNEQFF
. TRBJ1-1 TRBV5-6 TRBD1 TGTGCCAGCAGCGTACAGGGGACTGAAGCTTTCTTT CASSVQGTEAFF
. TRBJ2-3 TRBV5-1 . TGCGCCAGCAGCTTAAGGGGCCTCGTGTCAGATACGCAGTATTTT CASSLRGLVSDTQYF
. TRBJ2-2 TRBV5-1 TRBD1 TGCGCCAGCAGCTACAACTCAGGGGGCGCAGGCGGGGAGCTGTTTTTT CASSYNSGGAGGELFF
. TRBJ2-7 TRBV5-5 TRBD2 TGTGCCAGCAGCTCTGCGGGAGGCGCCTACGAGCAGTACTTC CASSSAGGAYEQYF
once TRBJ1-5 TRBV18 . TGTGCCAGCTCAGCAGGGGCCTCGAGCAATCAGCCCCAGCATTTT CASSAGASSNQPQHF
. TRBJ2-5 TRBV5-1 TRBD2 TGCGCCAGCAGCATCGGAGCGGGGGGGATCGAGACCCAGTACTTC CASSIGAGGIETQYF
once TRBJ1-1 TRBV19 TRBD1 TGTGCCAGTAGTGCGCGTCCCGGGACAGGGTCCGGAGCTTTCTTT CASSARPGTGSGAFF
. TRBJ1-3 TRBV6-5 TRBD1 TGTGCCAGCAGTTACTGGGGGACAGGGGAGAACACCATATATTTT CASSYWGTGENTIYF
. TRBJ1-1 TRBV18 . TGTGCCAGCTCACCAAACTTCCAGGATACTGAAGCTTTCTTT CASSPNFQDTEAFF
once TRBJ2-3 TRBV5-1 TRBD2 TGCGCCAGCAGCCCTCGAGTAGCGGGAGGAGGAGATACGCAGTATTTT CASSPRVAGGGDTQYF
. TRBJ1-6 TRBV21-1 . TGTGTATTAGTTATCTTCCATTATAATTCACCCCTCCACTTT CVLVIFHYNSPLHF
once TRBJ1-1 TRBV9 TRBD1 TGTGCCAGCAGCCCACAGGGGGGAATGACTGAAGCTTTCTTT CASSPQGGMTEAFF
. TRBJ2-1 TRBV7-2 TRBD1 TGTGCCAGCAGTAAGGGACAGGTATACAATGAGCAGTTCTTC CASSKGQVYNEQFF
. TRBJ1-2 TRBV6-5 . TGTGCCAGCAGTTACGCCAGCGGCCACTATGGCTACACCTTC CASSYASGHYGYTF
. TRBJ2-7 TRBV25-1 . TGTGCCAGCAGAGGAACGGACTACTACGAGCAGTACTTC CASRGTDYYEQYF
. TRBJ2-7 TRBV7-7 TRBD1 TGTGCCAGCAGCTTAGCGGTGACAGGGACCCCCCACGAGCAGTACTTC CASSLAVTGTPHEQYF
once TRBJ1-3 TRBV11-2 . TGTGCCAGCAGCCGTCTTACAGGGAAAGGAAACACCATATATTTT CASSRLTGKGNTIYF
. TRBJ2-7 TRBV5-1 TRBD1 TGCGCCAGCAGTCATGGACAGGTCCCCAGCTACGAGCAGTACTTC CASSHGQVPSYEQYF
. TRBJ2-7 TRBV4-1 TRBD2 TGCGCCAGCAGCCAAGAGTGGACTAGTAGCTACGAGCAGTACTTC CASSQEWTSSYEQYF
. TRBJ1-2 TRBV7-9 TRBD1 TGTGCCAGCAGCTCGGACAGGGGGCCTAATGGCTACACCTTC CASSSDRGPNGYTF
. TRBJ1-4 TRBV9 . TGTGCCAGCAGCGCCGTGCCAGGAATGGGGGGTAATGAAAAACTGTTTTTT CASSAVPGMGGNEKLFF
. TRBJ1-5 TRBV19 . TGTGCCAGTACCCCATCTGGGGGGAATCAGCCCCAGCATTTT CASTPSGGNQPQHF
. TRBJ1-4 TRBV5-1 TRBD1 TGCGCCAGCAGCTTGGGACAGGGGGCTGGTTTTACAAATGAAAAACTGTTTTTT CASSLGQGAGFTNEKLFF
. TRBJ1-2 TRBV5-6 . TGTGCCAGCAGCTTAAACTCCCTATCTGGTGGCTACACCTTC CASSLNSLSGGYTF
. TRBJ1-4 TRBV6-5 . TGTGCCAGCGGAAGAGGGACAGAAAAACTGTTTTTT CASGRGTEKLFF
. TRBJ1-1 TRBV5-1 TRBD1 TGCGCCAGCAGCTCGGTCACGGCGGACAGGGGGAACACTGAAGCTTTCTTT CASSSVTADRGNTEAFF
. TRBJ1-5 TRBV4-1 . TGCGCCAGCAGCCCCGAGGGTTTAGCTTATAGCAATCAGCCCCAGCATTTT CASSPEGLAYSNQPQHF
. TRBJ1-1 TRBV27 . TGTGCCAGCAGTTTGGCAGGGGCGAACACTGAAGCTTTCTTT CASSLAGANTEAFF
. TRBJ2-3 TRBV3-1/TRBV3-2 TRBD1 TGTGCCAGCGTCCACAGGGGGCGCGACACAGATACGCAGTATTTT CASVHRGRDTDTQYF
. TRBJ1-2 TRBV6-4 . TGTGCCAGCAGCATAGGGGGAGCTAACTATGGCTACACCTTC CASSIGGANYGYTF
. TRBJ1-5 TRBV3-1/TRBV3-2 TRBD1 TGTGCCAGCAGCCAATCAGGGAACAGGGGGCACAATCAGCCCCAGCATTTT CASSQSGNRGHNQPQHF
. TRBJ2-7 TRBV25-1 TRBD1 TGTGCCAGCAGTCCAGCAGGGGGCTCCTACGAGCAGTACTTC CASSPAGGSYEQYF
once TRBJ1-5 TRBV7-9 TRBD1 TGTGCCAGCAGCTTAGGGTGGGACAGGTCAAAGATGAATCAGCCCCAGCATTTT CASSLGWDRSKMNQPQHF
. TRBJ2-1 TRBV20-1 . TGCAGTGCTAGTACGACTAGACAGTACAATGAGCAGTTCTTC CSASTTRQYNEQFF
. TRBJ1-5 TRBV24-1 . TGTGCCACCAGTGACACGCCTTCCTCACAGGGACAAAATCAGCCCCAGCATTTT CATSDTPSSQGQNQPQHF
. TRBJ1-2 TRBV7-2 TRBD1 TGTGCCAGCAGCTTCGGACAGGGGAGGGGTGGCTACACCTTC CASSFGQGRGGYTF
few TRBJ2-3 TRBV10-3 TRBD1 TGTGCCATCAGTGATTTAGGGACAGGCACAGATACGCAGTATTTT CAISDLGTGTDTQYF
. TRBJ1-3 TRBV19 . TGTGCCAGTAGTATGGCCAGTGGAAACACCATATATTTT CASSMASGNTIYF
. TRBJ1-1 TRBV6-5 . TGTGCCAGCAGCCCCCGGGGCGGGGCGGGCACTGAAGCTTTCTTT CASSPRGGAGTEAFF
. TRBJ2-1 TRBV14 TRBD2 TGTGCCAGCAGCCCTTGGACTAGCCTTCTTTTCGGGGAGCAGTTCTTC CASSPWTSLLFGEQFF
once TRBJ2-5 TRBV18 . TGTGCCAGCTCACCACCGGGACAAGCAAGGACCCAGTACTTC CASSPPGQARTQYF
. TRBJ1-2 TRBV13 . TGTGCCAGCACCGCGGGGTCGGACACGCGCATTTTGGTTCCTGGCTACACCTTC CASTAGSDTRILVPGYTF
. TRBJ2-1 TRBV7-8 TRBD1 TGTGCCAGCAGCTTAGCCGGGACAGGGGTCGGAGAGCAGTTCTTC CASSLAGTGVGEQFF
. TRBJ1-3 TRBV7-9 . TGTGCCAGCAGCTTCGCAGGGTCCTCTGGAAACACCATATATTTT CASSFAGSSGNTIYF
few TRBJ1-2 TRBV28 . TGTGCCAGCAGTTCCACAGGGCGCCACTATGGCTACACCTTC CASSSTGRHYGYTF